Each of the 22 T cell receptor beta chains below was sequenced from the same sample in a study of CD8+CD57+ T cells in acquired aplastic anemia. For CDR3 and TCR beta VDJ profiling, genomic DNA was the template used. TCRdb redid the calling of the reads with MiXCR, one entry per CDR3 protein. In the table there are fewer than 150,000 distinct CDR3 sequences, around 48% of which are singletons. The specimen was sorted CD4+, CD8+, or CD8+CD57+ T cells (not recorded which) from PBMCs. All receptors come from a human donor in good health, serving as a control.

Concerning this clonotype itself: This may be a read error: a much more frequent sequence differs by one nucleotide. The chain links TRBV5-5 to TRBJ2-5; D might be TRBD1 (6 bases). Germline loops: CDR1 SGHKS, CDR2 YYEKEE (reference sequence). There are 13 residues in the CDR3. The CDR3 loop reads CAGSPDSQETQYF. CDR3 sequence (DNA): TGTGCCGGCAGCCCGGACAGCCAAGAGACCCAGTACTTC.

The V gene is TRBV29-1, the J gene TRBJ2-5; maybe TRBD1 (5 bases). The CDR3 has 12 amino acids. The germline CDR1 and CDR2 sequences are SQVTM and ANQGSEA. V gave up 6 bases and J gave up 0 bases, with 8 bases separating them. Written as DNA, the CDR3 is TGCAGCGTGGACAACTACCAAGAGACCCAGTACTTC. Translated: CSVDNYQETQYF.

A single count supports this clonotype. V is TRBV19 and J is TRBJ1-5; 7 nucleotides match TRBD1. Germline lookup yields CDR1 LNHDA and CDR2 SQIVND (reference sequence). J lost 3 bases, V lost 6 bases, and 8 bases had no gene match. CDR3 length: 15 amino acids. In nucleotides, the CDR3 is TGTGCCAGTAGCCCTACAGGGGCCCCCAATCAGCCCCAGCATTTT. It codes for CASSPTGAPNQPQHF.

Ten or more counts support this clonotype. The chain carries TRBV2 and TRBJ1-1, with 12 bases that match TRBD1. The length of the CDR3 is 16 residues. In germline, CDR1 is SNHLY, CDR2 FYNNEI. V gave up 6 bases and J gave up 5 bases; unmatched junction bases: 10. The CDR3 coding sequence is TGTGCCAGCAGCTGGGACAGGGGGCGTGGGGATACTGAAGCTTTCTTT. Residues: CASSWDRGRGDTEAFF.

This clonotype came up many times. This chain links TRBV5-4 with TRBJ2-7; tentative D call: TRBD2 (5 bases). CDR1 and CDR2 (germline): SGHNT, YYREEE (reference sequence). V was clipped by 0 bases and J by 0 bases, with 16 bases between them. This CDR3 has 17 residues. The CDR3 loop reads CASSLAKGGQFSYEQYF. The CDR3 DNA reads TGTGCCAGCAGCTTGGCCAAGGGCGGGCAGTTCTCCTACGAGCAGTACTTC.

This clonotype appeared many times. The genes are TRBV2 and TRBJ1-6; maybe TRBD1 (6 bases). From germline, CDR1 is SNHLY and CDR2 FYNNEI. V shed 7 bases and J shed 4 bases, with 14 bases lying between them. The CDR3 sequence is 15 residues long. The CDR3 sequence is CASTPGQIYNSPLHF. The CDR3 DNA reads TGTGCCAGCACTCCGGGACAAATATATAATTCACCCCTCCACTTT. Filled out from reference TRBV2 and TRBJ1-6, the complete variable domain reads EPEVTQTPSHQVTQMGQEVILRCVPISNHLYFYWYRQILGQKVEFLVSFYNNEISEKSEIFDDQFSVERPDGSNFTLKIRSTKLEDSAMYFCASTPGQIYNSPLHFGNGTRLTVT.

The V gene is TRBV29-1, the J gene TRBJ1-2; possible D gene TRBD1, 5 bases. Germline V gives CDR1 SQVTM, CDR2 ANQGSEA. The CDR3 sequence is 15 residues long. V was shortened by 4 bases and J by 0 bases, with 15 bases between the two germline ends. CDR3 nucleotide sequence: TGCAGCGTTGGGGGGGGATCAGCAGCTAACTATGGCTACACCTTC. Translating it yields CSVGGGSAANYGYTF.

The chain employs TRBV15 and TRBJ2-1; D possibly uses TRBD1 or TRBD2 (5 bases each). The germline V gene has CDR1 LNHNV and CDR2 YYDKDF (reference sequence). The CDR3 is 15 amino acids. V lost 1 base and J 5 bases, leaving 12 bases between the germline ends. The CDR3 is CATSRAEGSNNEQFF. The CDR3 DNA is TGTGCCACCAGCAGAGCAGAGGGGTCGAACAATGAGCAGTTCTTC.

V and J are TRBV29-1 and TRBJ2-7, with D hard to call. The CDR3 has 10 amino acids. CDR1 and CDR2 (germline): SQVTM, ANQGSEA. V was trimmed by 4 bases and J by 4 bases, leaving 5 bases between them. CDR3 sequence (DNA): TGCAGCGTTGTAGAATACGAGCAGTACTTC. As protein: CSVVEYEQYF.

This clonotype has ten or more counts. The J gene is TRBJ1-1, the V gene TRBV5-1; D unclear. Trimming cost V 3 bases and J 4 bases, with 16 bases left between them. The CDR3 loop spans 15 amino acids. Germline CDR1 and CDR2: SGHRS and YFSETQ. The CDR3 coding sequence is TGCGCCAGCAGCTCCAACGGGGAGGTTATCACTGAAGCTTTCTTT. Protein: CASSSNGEVITEAFF.

This clonotype was seen ten or more times. The chain has TRBV7-2 and TRBJ1-5; D gene ambiguous. This CDR3 has 13 amino acids. From germline, CDR1 is SGHTA and CDR2 FQGNSA. Trimming pared 1 base from V and 8 bases from J, leaving 9 bases between. The CDR3 is CASSLGQSEPQHF. CDR3 bases: TGTGCCAGCAGCTTAGGTCAATCGGAGCCCCAGCATTTT.

This clonotype has ten or more counts. This chain connects TRBV4-1 to TRBJ1-2; a weak D match, TRBD1 (5 bases). This CDR3 has 17 residues. Germline V gives CDR1 MGHRA, CDR2 YSYEKL. V lost 0 bases and J lost 8, with 22 bases in between. The CDR3 coding sequence is TGCGCCAGCAGCCAAGAAGGGTGGCAGACAGCAGCCATCGGCTACACCTTC. It encodes CASSQEGWQTAAIGYTF.

The CDR3 region is CASSPVDSGVGTEAFF. DNA for the CDR3: TGTGCCAGCTCACCCGTAGACAGTGGGGTAGGCACTGAAGCTTTCTTT. The rearrangement uses TRBV18 and TRBJ1-1, with a possible D match to TRBD1 (5 bases). Germline V gene data show CDR1 as KGHSH and CDR2 as LQKENI. Trimming pared 3 bases from V and 4 bases from J, leaving 18 bases between. This CDR3 is built from 16 residues.

This rearrangement joins TRBV7-8 to TRBJ2-1; D possibly matches TRBD1 or TRBD2 (5 bases each). The CDR3 covers 14 residues. V lost 4 bases, J lost 5 bases, and 12 bases lay in between. Germline lookup yields CDR1 SGHVS and CDR2 FQNEAQ. The CDR3 region has the DNA TGTGCCAGCAGCTCCCGGGACCATAACAATGAGCAGTTCTTC. This encodes CASSSRDHNNEQFF.

This clonotype was recorded at least ten times. The chain uses TRBV7-9 and TRBJ2-2, with D unclear. Trimming stripped 1 base from V and 0 bases from J, with 9 bases between. Germline assignment: CDR1 SEHNR and CDR2 FQNEAQ (reference sequence). This CDR3 spans 16 amino acids. The CDR3 protein is CASSLGLSANTGELFF. The CDR3 DNA is TGTGCCAGCAGCTTAGGGTTGTCCGCGAACACCGGGGAGCTGTTTTTT.

The genes are TRBV7-9 and TRBJ2-5; TRBD2 matches 12 bases. Per germline, CDR1 SEHNR and CDR2 FQNEAQ (reference sequence). This CDR3 has 16 amino acids. Trimming took 4 bases from V and 3 from J; bases not matched to a gene: 6. The DNA for the CDR3 is TGTGCCAGCAGCTCCTCTAGCGGGGGGGTAGAAGAGACCCAGTACTTC. Its translation is CASSSSSGGVEETQYF.

This clonotype showed up many times. The rearrangement uses TRBV20-1 and TRBJ1-3; a possible D gene is TRBD1 (6 bases). The ends were cut back, 4 bases at V and 2 bases at J, with 9 bases in the middle. CDR3 length equals 13 residues. Germline lookup yields CDR1 DFQATT and CDR2 SNEGSKA (reference sequence). As DNA, the CDR3 is TGCAGTGCTAAAGAGGGGGCTGGAAACACCATATATTTT. It is translated as CSAKEGAGNTIYF.

This chain joins TRBV24-1 and TRBJ1-5; D uncertain. This CDR3 has 12 residues. CDR1 KGHDR and CDR2 SFDVKD come from the germline V gene. The germline V and J ends were trimmed by 4 bases and 9 bases, with 9 bases remaining between them. For the CDR3, the DNA is TGTGCCACCAGTGAGCCCCACGGGCCCCAGCATTTT. It encodes CATSEPHGPQHF.

This clonotype was detected many times. The rearrangement joins TRBV5-6 to TRBJ1-1, with a possible D match to TRBD1 (6 bases). Trimming stripped 7 bases from V and 0 bases from J, with 22 bases between. Looked up from germline, CDR1 is SGHDT and CDR2 is YYEEEE. The CDR3 has 17 residues. The CDR3 DNA sequence: TGTGCCAGCTTGACGACTCAGGGGCGAACAATGAACACTGAAGCTTTCTTT. Translating it yields CASLTTQGRTMNTEAFF.

The chain couples TRBV25-1 to TRBJ1-1, with 10 bases that match TRBD1. The germline CDR1 and CDR2 sequences are MGHDK and SYGVNS. This CDR3 has 15 amino acids. The V gene end was trimmed by 5 bases and the J gene end by 6 bases; junction bases not matched to a gene: 9. This chain's CDR3 is CASSIRGTGAPEAFF. CDR3 coding DNA: TGTGCCAGCAGTATCCGAGGGACAGGGGCACCTGAAGCTTTCTTT.

This clonotype appeared many times. The V call is TRBV7-9, the J call TRBJ2-2; D possibly corresponds to TRBD2 (5 bases). The CDR3 has 16 amino acids. The V gene's germline CDR1 is SEHNR and CDR2 FQNEAQ (reference sequence). Trimming stripped 3 bases from V and 1 base from J, with 12 bases between. The CDR3 coding sequence is TGTGCCAGCAGCTTTGGACTCGGTCTGAACACCGGGGAGCTGTTTTTT. Its protein is CASSFGLGLNTGELFF.

The rearrangement links TRBV7-2 to TRBJ2-5; D assignment may be TRBD1 or TRBD2 (7 bases each). V lost 5 bases and J lost 3, with 13 bases in between. The CDR3 consists of 14 residues. Looked up from germline, CDR1 is SGHTA and CDR2 is FQGNSA. The CDR3 loop is CASSPGGGEETQYF. Here the CDR3 DNA reads TGTGCCAGCAGCCCAGGGGGGGGCGAAGAGACCCAGTACTTC.